What follows is one TCR beta chain and its context. The data were taken from a study of blood T cell repertoires in COVID-19. Study details: Nucleic acid was either cDNA or gDNA, and it came from T cells, B-cell-depleted T cells, or PBMCs.

With V trimmed by 6 bases and J by 2 bases, 6 bases remained unmatched. The length of the CDR3 is 14 residues. Germline V lookup: CDR1 LGHDT, CDR2 YNNKEL (reference sequence). Authors' methods: Amplified reference gene primers provided the basis for estimating nucleated cell counts. Sequencing was performed with immunoSEQ multiplex PCR; in TCRdb, only in-frame clones are kept and a portion is missing. From that table come the V and J calls and clone size; the DNA was used to work out D and trimming. The sample records some 100,000 clones, around 90% being singletons. The sample consisted of peripheral blood. The sequence came from a man between 65 and 80 years old with acute or convalescent COVID-19. This chain links TRBV3-1 (or the pseudogene TRBV3-2) with TRBJ1-2; TRBD1 agrees at 7 bases. The CDR3 spells CASRLMTGNYGYTF. The CDR3 coding sequence is TGTGCCAGCAGACTAATGACAGGGAACTATGGCTACACCTTC.